Listed below are T cell receptor beta chains from one sample, sequenced in a study of vaccination and CD4 T cells after COVID-19. TCRdb used MiXCR to reprocess the PCR reads, holding one entry per CDR3 protein. The sample includes about 4,300 distinct CDR3 sequences, roughly 42% of them seen just once. These receptors are not linked to any known antigen. The material sequenced was CD4+ T cells from blood, cultured in vitro. The origin of the receptors is a human donor who had recovered from COVID-19. Each CDR3 is given with its conserved first and last residue. A D gene is named only where the DNA matches it firmly. Some rows have no size entry. The others give once, few or many, or a class for an expanded clone.

j_gene,d_gene,abundance,v_gene,CDR3nt,CDR3aa
TRBJ1-5,NA,few,TRBV19,TGTGCCAGTAGTATTTGGGGTAGCAATCAGCCCCAGCATTTT,CASSIWGSNQPQHF
TRBJ2-1,NA,NA,TRBV11-3,TGTGCCAGCAGCTTAGGTTGGGTACATGAGCAGTTCTTC,CASSLGWVHEQFF
TRBJ1-1,NA,NA,TRBV7-8,TGTGCCAGCACCCCCACCTTTCGCGGTCATGACACTGAAGCTTTCTTT,CASTPTFRGHDTEAFF
TRBJ1-3,NA,NA,TRBV5-1,TGCGCCAGCAGCCTCGTCCCGGGGAGCCTCTCTGGAAACACCATATATTTT,CASSLVPGSLSGNTIYF
TRBJ2-5,NA,few,TRBV20-1,TGCAGTGCGGAGGTCTTCGGCCACCTCCAAGAGACCCAGTACTTC,CSAEVFGHLQETQYF
TRBJ1-4,TRBD1,NA,TRBV24-1,TGTGCCACCAGTGATCCAGGGGGAGAGAATGAAAAACTGTTTTTT,CATSDPGGENEKLFF
TRBJ2-7,NA,few,TRBV14,TGTGCCAGCAGCCAAAGTCTCGGGGGCGAGCAGTACTTC,CASSQSLGGEQYF
TRBJ2-7,TRBD2,NA,TRBV5-5,TGTGCCAGCAGCTTGGCGCTAGCGGCCTATGCCTACGAGCAGTACTTC,CASSLALAAYAYEQYF
TRBJ2-3,NA,few,TRBV5-4,TGTGCCAGCAGCTCGGGCGAAAAAAGGGATACGCAGTATTTT,CASSSGEKRDTQYF
TRBJ1-5,NA,NA,TRBV6-5,TGTGCCAGCAGTTACTCGGAGAGGGTCTCTTATAGCAATCAGCCCCAGCATTTT,CASSYSERVSYSNQPQHF
TRBJ2-4,TRBD1,NA,TRBV2,TGTGCCAGCAGTTGGGACGGCCCCAGGGGGATTCAGTACTTC,CASSWDGPRGIQYF
TRBJ2-1,NA,NA,TRBV21-1,TGTGCCAGCACCCCTTCGACAGAGAGCTCCTACAATGAGCAGTTCTTC,CASTPSTESSYNEQFF
TRBJ2-7,NA,large,TRBV10-3,TGTGCCATCACTCTTACCTACGAGCAGTACTTC,CAITLTYEQYF
TRBJ2-1,TRBD2,NA,TRBV4-2,TGTGCCAGCAGCCCTGTGAGTGGGGGAGGGAACAATGAGCAGTTCTTC,CASSPVSGGGNNEQFF
TRBJ1-2,NA,NA,TRBV6-1,TGTGCCAGCAGCCCCAGGGGTTGGGACTATGGCTACACCTTC,CASSPRGWDYGYTF
TRBJ2-3,NA,NA,TRBV20-1,TGCAGTGCCGGTTATGTCGATACGCAGTATTTT,CSAGYVDTQYF
TRBJ2-3,TRBD2,NA,TRBV14,TGTGCCAGCAGCTCTTACGGGACTAGCGGGAGTGAGGCGCAGTATTTT,CASSSYGTSGSEAQYF
TRBJ2-2,TRBD1,NA,TRBV7-2,TGTGCCAGCAGCTTAAGACAGGGAATCGGGGAGCTGTTTTTT,CASSLRQGIGELFF
TRBJ2-7,TRBD2,NA,TRBV6-1,TGTGCCAGCAGAGGGAGGACTAGCGGGGGTTCCCGGGGCTACGAGCAGTACTTC,CASRGRTSGGSRGYEQYF
TRBJ1-5,NA,few,TRBV7-2,TGTGCCAGCAGCTTAGGGGGGGGGAGCAATCAGCCCCAGCATTTT,CASSLGGGSNQPQHF
TRBJ2-5,NA,once,TRBV5-1,TGCGCCAGCAGCGGAGGACATCTCGGAGAGACCCAGTACTTC,CASSGGHLGETQYF
TRBJ1-5,NA,NA,TRBV18,TGTGCCAGCTCACCAGGACCCTATGTTGCCCAGCATTTT,CASSPGPYVAQHF
TRBJ2-2,NA,NA,TRBV20-1,TGCAGTGCTAGGGCGGGGCGGGTCACCGGGGAGCTGTTTTTT,CSARAGRVTGELFF
TRBJ1-5,NA,few,TRBV23-1,TGCGCCAGCGGTTCAAACATACACAATCAGCCCCAGCATTTT,CASGSNIHNQPQHF
TRBJ1-3,NA,NA,TRBV7-8,TGTGCCAGCAGCCTGATGGGAAACACCATATATTTT,CASSLMGNTIYF
TRBJ1-6,NA,NA,TRBV30,TGTGCCTGGAGTGTCCCTGGCTATGAGACCTATAATTCACCCCTCCACTTT,CAWSVPGYETYNSPLHF
TRBJ1-2,NA,NA,TRBV7-2,TGTGCCAGCAGCTTAGTACGGAACTATGGCTACACCTTC,CASSLVRNYGYTF
TRBJ2-3,NA,few,TRBV7-9,TGTGCCAGCAGCTTAGGGGTGGGTCCCACAGATACGCAGTATTTT,CASSLGVGPTDTQYF